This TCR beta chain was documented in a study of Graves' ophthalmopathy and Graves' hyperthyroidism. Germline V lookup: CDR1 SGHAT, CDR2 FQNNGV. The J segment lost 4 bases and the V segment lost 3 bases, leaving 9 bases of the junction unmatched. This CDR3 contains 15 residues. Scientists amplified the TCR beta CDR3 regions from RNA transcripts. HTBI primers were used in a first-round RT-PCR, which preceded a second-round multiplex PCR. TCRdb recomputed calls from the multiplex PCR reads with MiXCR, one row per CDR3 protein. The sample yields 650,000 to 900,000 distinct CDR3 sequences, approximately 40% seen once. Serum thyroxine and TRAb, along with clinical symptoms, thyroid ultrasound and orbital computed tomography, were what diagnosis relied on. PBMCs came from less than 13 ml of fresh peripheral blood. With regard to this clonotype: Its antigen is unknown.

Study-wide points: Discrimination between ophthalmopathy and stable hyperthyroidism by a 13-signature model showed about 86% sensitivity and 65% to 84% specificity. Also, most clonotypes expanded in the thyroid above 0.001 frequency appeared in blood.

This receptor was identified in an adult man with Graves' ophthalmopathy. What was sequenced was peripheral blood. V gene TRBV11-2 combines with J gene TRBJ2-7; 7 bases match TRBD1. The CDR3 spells CASSLSGTEIYEQYF. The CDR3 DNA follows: TGTGCCAGCAGCTTGTCTGGGACAGAAATTTACGAGCAGTACTTC.